This T cell receptor beta chain was obtained from a study of read filtering for tumor transcriptome and immune sequencing. Looking at the study overall: Whole-transcriptome libraries were prepared after DNase treatment.

The V gene's germline CDR1 is MNHEY and CDR2 SVGAGI. The CDR3 contains 12 residues. General study points: IR-seq and RNA-seq agreed better without single-read clonotypes. The sorted CD138-negative fraction was a mixed bone marrow immune population, not purified T cells.

This clonotype came up a few times. The antigen is undetermined. With a much larger clone just one base away, this may be a read error. Molecular barcoded adaptors covering alpha/delta and beta/gamma chains were used on approximately 400 ng RNA. One entry per CDR3 protein results from TCRdb running MiXCR on the reads. The sample consists of about 54,000 distinct CDR3 sequences, roughly an eighth of them appearing once. The clonotype comes from a donor aged 40 or older with multiple myeloma. The material sequenced was a population of CD138-negative cells sorted from bone marrow. The rearrangement links TRBV6-5 to TRBJ1-4; no clear D. DNA for the CDR3: TGTGCCAGCAGACCAGTTTGGGGAAAACTGTCTTTT. Translated, it gives CASRPVWGKLSF.